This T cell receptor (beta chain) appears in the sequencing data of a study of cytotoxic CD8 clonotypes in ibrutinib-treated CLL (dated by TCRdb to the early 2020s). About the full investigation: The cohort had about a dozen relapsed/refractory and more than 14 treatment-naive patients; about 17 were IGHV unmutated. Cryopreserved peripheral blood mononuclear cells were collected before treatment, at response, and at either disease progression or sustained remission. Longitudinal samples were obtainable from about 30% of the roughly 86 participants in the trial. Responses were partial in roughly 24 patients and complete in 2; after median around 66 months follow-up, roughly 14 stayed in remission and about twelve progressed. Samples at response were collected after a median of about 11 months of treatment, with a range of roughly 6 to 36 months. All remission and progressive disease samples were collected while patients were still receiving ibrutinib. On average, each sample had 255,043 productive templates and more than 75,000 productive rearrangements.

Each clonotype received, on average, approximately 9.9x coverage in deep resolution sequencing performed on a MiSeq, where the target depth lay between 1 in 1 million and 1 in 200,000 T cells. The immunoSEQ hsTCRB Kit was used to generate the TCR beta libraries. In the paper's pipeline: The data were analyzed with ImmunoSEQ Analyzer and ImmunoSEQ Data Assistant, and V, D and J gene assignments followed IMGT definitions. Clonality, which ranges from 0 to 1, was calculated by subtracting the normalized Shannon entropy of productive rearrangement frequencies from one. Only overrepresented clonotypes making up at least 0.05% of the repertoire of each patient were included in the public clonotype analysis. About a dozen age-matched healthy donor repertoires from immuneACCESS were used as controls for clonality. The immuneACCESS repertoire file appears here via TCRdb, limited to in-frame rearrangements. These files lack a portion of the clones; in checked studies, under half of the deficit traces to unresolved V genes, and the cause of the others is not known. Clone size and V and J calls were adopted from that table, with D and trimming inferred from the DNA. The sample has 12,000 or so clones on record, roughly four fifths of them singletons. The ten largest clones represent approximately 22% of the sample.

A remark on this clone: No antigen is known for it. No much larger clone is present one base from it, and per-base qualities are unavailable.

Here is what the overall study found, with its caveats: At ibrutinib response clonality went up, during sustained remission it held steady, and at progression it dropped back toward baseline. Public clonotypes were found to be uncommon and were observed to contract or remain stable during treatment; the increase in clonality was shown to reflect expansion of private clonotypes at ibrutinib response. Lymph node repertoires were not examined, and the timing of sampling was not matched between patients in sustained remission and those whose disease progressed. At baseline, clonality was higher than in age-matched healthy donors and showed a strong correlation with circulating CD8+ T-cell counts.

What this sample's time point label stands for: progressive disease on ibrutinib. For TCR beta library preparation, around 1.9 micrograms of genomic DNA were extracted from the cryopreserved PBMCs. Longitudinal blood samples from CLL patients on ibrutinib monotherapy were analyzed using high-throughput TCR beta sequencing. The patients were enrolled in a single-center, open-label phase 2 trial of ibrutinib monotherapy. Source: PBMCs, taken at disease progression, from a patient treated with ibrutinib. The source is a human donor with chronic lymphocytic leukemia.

The nucleotide sequence is TGTGCCAGCATTAGAGGGGGGGCTTCTAGATCCGGCTACACCTTC. Its translation is CASIRGGASRSGYTF. This chain joins TRBV28 to TRBJ1-2, and possibly TRBD1, on 6 matching bases. CDR3 length: 15 amino acids, cysteine to phenylalanine. Just the 45-base CDR3 DNA is kept, in frame starting at base 1. At the junction V is shortened by 7 bases and J by 8 bases, with 23 bases in between. CDR1 MDHEN and CDR2 SYDVKM were looked up in the germline V gene.